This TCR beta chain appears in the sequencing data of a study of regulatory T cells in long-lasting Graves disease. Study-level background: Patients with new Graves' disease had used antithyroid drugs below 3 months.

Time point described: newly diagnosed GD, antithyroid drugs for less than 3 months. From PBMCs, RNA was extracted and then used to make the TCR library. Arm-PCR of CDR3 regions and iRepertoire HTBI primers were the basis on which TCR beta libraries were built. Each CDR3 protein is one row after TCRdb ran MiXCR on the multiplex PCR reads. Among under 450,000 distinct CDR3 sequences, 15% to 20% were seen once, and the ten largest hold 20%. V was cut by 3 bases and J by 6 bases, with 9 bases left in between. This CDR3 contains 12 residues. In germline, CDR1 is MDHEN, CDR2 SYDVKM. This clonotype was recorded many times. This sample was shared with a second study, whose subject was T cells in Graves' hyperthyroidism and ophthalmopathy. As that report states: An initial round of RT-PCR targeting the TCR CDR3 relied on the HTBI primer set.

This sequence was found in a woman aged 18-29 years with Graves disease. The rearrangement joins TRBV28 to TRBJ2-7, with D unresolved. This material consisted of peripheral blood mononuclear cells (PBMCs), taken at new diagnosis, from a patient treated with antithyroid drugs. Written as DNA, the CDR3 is TGTGCCAGCAGTTTGGTGTTGGGCGAGCAGTACTTC. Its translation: CASSLVLGEQYF.